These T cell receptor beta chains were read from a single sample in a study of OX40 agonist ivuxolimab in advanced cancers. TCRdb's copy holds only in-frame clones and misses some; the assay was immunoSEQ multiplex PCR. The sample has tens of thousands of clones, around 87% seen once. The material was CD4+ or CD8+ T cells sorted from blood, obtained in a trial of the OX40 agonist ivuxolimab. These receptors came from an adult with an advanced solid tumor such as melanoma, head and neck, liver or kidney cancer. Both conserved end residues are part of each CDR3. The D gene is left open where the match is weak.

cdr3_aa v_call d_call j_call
CASSLDGMANYGYTF TRBV7-2 - TRBJ1-2
CASSLKGRGGGYNEQFF TRBV5-1 - TRBJ2-1
CASSLEASGGAETQYF TRBV5-1 TRBD2 TRBJ2-5
CASSPRWGPGTDTQYF TRBV6-4 - TRBJ2-3
CASSPKGANTDTQYF TRBV5-4 TRBD1 TRBJ2-3
CASSREGTGVNTIYF TRBV9 TRBD1 TRBJ1-3
CASSAMASGGAVRAGELFF TRBV6-1 TRBD2 TRBJ2-2
CASSLVASSSTGELFF TRBV5-4 - TRBJ2-2
CASSPRGNTIYF TRBV28 - TRBJ1-3
CASSYSEGAYEQYF TRBV6-6 - TRBJ2-7
CASSPSGTPSYGYTF TRBV6-5 - TRBJ1-2
CASSLREGGGTDTQYF TRBV5-1 TRBD2 TRBJ2-3
CASSRDRGYEQYF TRBV19 TRBD1 TRBJ2-7
CASSLAPGLNTEAFF TRBV7-2 - TRBJ1-1
CASRGHNAETQYF TRBV6-1 - TRBJ2-5
CATRPRGSYSNQPQHF TRBV19 - TRBJ1-5
CASSLAGSRTDTQYF TRBV5-4 - TRBJ2-3
CASSTEGSNQPQHF TRBV19 - TRBJ1-5
CASSSPARRVSPEYNEQFF TRBV7-2 - TRBJ2-1
CASSSRTDNQPQHF TRBV5-6 - TRBJ1-5
CASSSGQGTNTGELFF TRBV5-1 - TRBJ2-2
CASSEEDLGAYEQYF TRBV6-1 - TRBJ2-7
CATRLAVIAKNIQYF TRBV2 TRBD2 TRBJ2-4
CASSSTQRPYEQYF TRBV19 - TRBJ2-7
CASSLVAPEQYF TRBV11-2 - TRBJ2-7
CAISMRGPTYNEQFF TRBV10-3 - TRBJ2-1
CAIWESSSFEQYF TRBV10-3 - TRBJ2-7
CASSSPPGTGPFGYTF TRBV7-2 TRBD1 TRBJ1-2
CASSKEPVGAGTEAFF TRBV5-1 - TRBJ1-1
CASSSIRAHEQYF TRBV6-5 - TRBJ2-7
CASSRTSSAQYF TRBV7-2 TRBD2 TRBJ2-5